The clone carrying this T cell receptor beta chain was picked up many times. Its antigen is unidentified. The sample originates from a study of neurological immune-mediated disorders. Study outcomes and limitations: HTLV-1-associated myelopathy ranked highest for TCR clonal expansion and multiple sclerosis lowest, beneath healthy controls. None of the CDR3 amino acid sequences in expanded clones turned up in more than one subject, which points to private repertoires in all groups.

From germline, CDR1 is SEHNR and CDR2 FQNEAQ (reference sequence). Between the trimmed V and J ends, which lost 1 base and 6 bases, there was a span of 7 bases. This CDR3 region has 12 residues. A single record per CDR3 protein comes from TCRdb applying MiXCR to the 5' RACE reads. Of about 16,000 distinct CDR3 sequences listed, 8.5% to 10% are singletons. This rearrangement joins TRBV7-9 to TRBJ2-7; D call uncertain. Sequences were obtained from CD8+ T cells from blood. The TCR sequence derives from a man in his fifties or sixties in good health. The CDR3: CASSLVAREQYF. The DNA for the CDR3 is TGTGCCAGCAGCTTAGTTGCCCGCGAGCAGTACTTC.